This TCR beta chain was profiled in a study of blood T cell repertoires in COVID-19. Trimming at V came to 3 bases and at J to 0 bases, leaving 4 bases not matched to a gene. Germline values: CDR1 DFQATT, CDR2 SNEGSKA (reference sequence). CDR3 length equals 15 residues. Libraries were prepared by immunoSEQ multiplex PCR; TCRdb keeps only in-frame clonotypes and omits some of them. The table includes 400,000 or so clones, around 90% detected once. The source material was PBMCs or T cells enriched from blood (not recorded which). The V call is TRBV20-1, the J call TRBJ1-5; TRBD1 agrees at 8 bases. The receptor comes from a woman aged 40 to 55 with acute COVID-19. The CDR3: CSASVTGDSNQPQHF. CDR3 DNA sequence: TGCAGTGCTAGTGTGACAGGGGATAGCAATCAGCCCCAGCATTTT.